The 22 T cell receptor beta chains presented below share a single source sample, sequenced in a study of blood T cell repertoires in COVID-19. The assay was immunoSEQ multiplex PCR, and TCRdb's table has in-frame clones only and misses some. The data hold roughly 100,000 clones, with about 76% observed a single time. Sequencing used peripheral blood. The origin of the receptors is an elderly man with acute or convalescent COVID-19.

V and J are TRBV18 and TRBJ2-5, with a weak D call TRBD1 (5 bases). CDR1 and CDR2 from the germline V gene are KGHSH and LQKENI. This CDR3 comprises 14 residues. The V and J ends lost 0 bases and 4 bases respectively, with 9 bases between them. CDR3 sequence reads: CASSPPTGVETQYF. The CDR3 bases are TGTGCCAGCTCACCACCAACAGGCGTAGAGACCCAGTACTTC.

The genes are TRBV28 and TRBJ2-1; D is perhaps TRBD2 (6 bases). The length of the CDR3 is 14 residues. With 6 bases removed from V and 9 bases from J, the gap between germline ends came to 18 bases. Germline V CDR1 and CDR2: MDHEN, SYDVKM. In nucleotides, the CDR3 is TGTGCCAGCAGATCGGAGCGCGGGGTCGGTGAGCAGTTCTTC. It codes for CASRSERGVGEQFF.

The rearrangement joins TRBV2 to TRBJ1-1; D ambiguous. V was shortened by 4 bases and J by 0 bases, with 6 bases between the two germline ends. The CDR3 is 13 amino acids. CDR1 and CDR2 (germline): SNHLY, FYNNEI. CDR3 sequence: CASSVEVNTEAFF. CDR3 DNA sequence: TGTGCCAGCAGTGTTGAGGTGAACACTGAAGCTTTCTTT. The full variable domain, completed using reference TRBV2 and TRBJ1-1, is EPEVTQTPSHQVTQMGQEVILRCVPISNHLYFYWYRQILGQKVEFLVSFYNNEISEKSEIFDDQFSVERPDGSNFTLKIRSTKLEDSAMYFCASSVEVNTEAFFGQGTRLTVV.

The gene calls are TRBV3-1 (or the pseudogene TRBV3-2) and TRBJ1-5; weak D call: TRBD1 (6 bases). V was cut by 1 base and J by 5 bases, with 9 bases left in between. Germline CDR1 reads LGHDT; CDR2 reads YNNKEL (reference sequence). CDR3 length: 14 amino acids. CDR3 loop: CASSQGNRDQPQHF. The CDR3 nucleotides are TGTGCCAGCAGCCAAGGAAACAGGGATCAGCCCCAGCATTTT.

This clone was seen a single time. The chain joins TRBV7-6 to TRBJ2-7; possible D gene TRBD2, 5 bases. V was pared by 2 bases and J by 5 bases, with 13 bases between. Per the germline V gene, CDR1 is SGHVS and CDR2 is FNYEAQ. This CDR3 has 14 amino acids. CDR3 in DNA: TGTGCCAGCAGCTTAATCCGGGGTGGAGACGAGCAGTACTTC. It is translated as CASSLIRGGDEQYF. Together with reference TRBV7-6 and TRBJ2-7, the CDR3 gives the full variable domain: GAGVSQSPRYKVTKRGQDVALRCDPISGHVSLYWYRQALGQGPEFLTYFNYEAQQDKSGLPNDRFSAERPEGSISTLTIQRTEQRDSAMYRCASSLIRGGDEQYFGPGTRLTVT.

In DNA form, the CDR3 reads TGCGCCAGCACCGCATCAGGGCTTTTCACTGAAGCTTTCTTT. Its protein is CASTASGLFTEAFF. The rearrangement links TRBV4-3 to TRBJ1-1; possibly TRBD1 for D (5 bases). The CDR3 has 14 residues. V was trimmed by 7 bases and J by 4 bases, leaving 16 bases between them. Looked up from germline, CDR1 is LGHNA and CDR2 is YSLEER.

The CDR3 region is CASSVFVGGEDGYTF. The CDR3 nucleotides read TGTGCCAGCAGCGTATTCGTGGGAGGGGAGGATGGCTACACCTTC. The chain is built from TRBV9 and TRBJ1-2; perhaps TRBD1 as D (5 bases). CDR1 and CDR2 from the germline V gene are SGDLS and YYNGEE. V was pared by 1 base and J by 6 bases, with 16 bases between. CDR3 length: 15 amino acids.

This chain connects TRBV9 to TRBJ1-6; D may be TRBD1 (5 bases). The CDR3 covers 13 residues. Germline assignment: CDR1 SGDLS and CDR2 YYNGEE. With 4 bases removed from V and 7 bases from J, the gap between germline ends came to 9 bases. The CDR3 sequence is CASSTRQNSPLHF. CDR3 in DNA: TGTGCCAGCAGCACCCGACAGAATTCACCCCTCCACTTT.

The J gene is TRBJ1-2, the V gene TRBV7-6, with D perhaps TRBD1 (5 bases). The germline V gene has CDR1 SGHVS and CDR2 FNYEAQ. With 5 bases removed from V and 2 bases from J, the gap between germline ends came to 12 bases. CDR3 length equals 14 residues. CDR3 sequence reads: CASSRGHFNYGYTF. CDR3 nucleotides: TGTGCCAGCAGCAGAGGACACTTCAACTATGGCTACACCTTC. Using reference TRBV7-6 and TRBJ1-2 for the parts outside the CDR3, the full variable domain is GAGVSQSPRYKVTKRGQDVALRCDPISGHVSLYWYRQALGQGPEFLTYFNYEAQQDKSGLPNDRFSAERPEGSISTLTIQRTEQRDSAMYRCASSRGHFNYGYTFGSGTRLTVV.

The rearrangement uses TRBV2 and TRBJ1-5; 11 nucleotides line up with TRBD1. With 8 bases clipped from V and 0 bases from J, the junction kept 15 bases outside the gene matches. There are 19 residues in the CDR3. The germline CDR1 and CDR2 sequences are SNHLY and FYNNEI. CDR3: CASLRETDRGPYSNQPQHF. The CDR3 bases are TGTGCCAGCTTGCGGGAGACGGACAGGGGGCCTTATAGCAATCAGCCCCAGCATTTT.

This clone has a handful of counts. The chain recombines TRBV18 with TRBJ2-1, with 10 bases aligning to TRBD1. The germline gives CDR1 KGHSH, CDR2 LQKENI. This CDR3 has 15 amino acids. Trimming took 3 bases from V and 4 from J; bases not matched to a gene: 3. DNA of the CDR3: TGTGCCAGCTCACCGCCGGGACAGGGGTACAATGAGCAGTTCTTC. This codes for CASSPPGQGYNEQFF.

The V call is TRBV9, the J call TRBJ1-2; D possibly corresponds to TRBD1 (5 bases). Trimming pared 0 bases from V and 3 bases from J, leaving 9 bases between. The CDR3 sequence is 14 residues long. Germline-derived CDR1 and CDR2 are SGDLS and YYNGEE. The CDR3 coding sequence is TGTGCCAGCAGCGTAGGAGGGGACTACTATGGCTACACCTTC. Amino acids: CASSVGGDYYGYTF.

The rearrangement links TRBV28 to TRBJ2-5, with 10 bases matching TRBD2. This CDR3 is 14 amino acids long. Germline V gene data show CDR1 as MDHEN and CDR2 as SYDVKM. V lost 2 bases and J lost 3; bases outside the gene matches: 0. The CDR3: CASSLTSGKETQYF. The CDR3 region has the DNA TGTGCCAGCAGTTTAACTAGCGGGAAAGAGACCCAGTACTTC. Full variable domain (remainder filled in from reference TRBV28 and TRBJ2-5): DVKVTQSSRYLVKRTGEKVFLECVQDMDHENMFWYRQDPGLGLRLIYFSYDVKMKEKGDIPEGYSVSREKKERFSLILESASTNQTSMYLCASSLTSGKETQYFGPGTRLLVL.

On this clone itself: The sample has other DNA sequences that encode this CDR3 too. The chain is built from TRBV5-1 and TRBJ1-2; TRBD1 agrees at 11 bases. The CDR3 consists of 13 residues. CDR1 SGHRS and CDR2 YFSETQ come from the germline V gene. Losses at the gene ends were 3 bases for V and 7 bases for J; bases not matched to a gene: 2. The CDR3 sequence is CASSSGQGGGYTF. DNA of the CDR3: TGCGCCAGCAGCTCGGGACAGGGGGGTGGCTACACCTTC.

This rearrangement joins TRBV27 to TRBJ2-1; D is possibly TRBD2 (7 bases). The germline V and J ends were trimmed by 4 bases and 4 bases, with 11 bases remaining between them. In germline, CDR1 is MNHEY, CDR2 SMNVEV (reference sequence). This CDR3 is built from 14 residues. The CDR3 protein is CASSSGGTYNEQFF. CDR3 coding DNA: TGTGCCAGCAGTTCGGGGGGCACTTACAATGAGCAGTTCTTC.

Regarding this clone: The junction shows a germline mismatch at one end, possibly a read error. The chain is built from TRBV7-7 and TRBJ2-3, with D possibly TRBD2 on 5 matching bases. CDR3 length equals 15 residues. Germline CDR1 is SSHAT and CDR2 is FNYEAQ (reference sequence). The CDR3 loop reads CASSLVGGSTDTQYF. The CDR3 bases are TGTGCTAGCAGCTTAGTTGGCGGGAGCACAGATACGCAGTATTTT.

The chain combines TRBV11-1 with TRBJ1-5; D call uncertain. The V end lost 2 bases, the J end lost 6 bases, and 8 bases lay between the germline ends. Germline V CDR1 and CDR2: SGHAT, FQDESV (reference sequence). CDR3 length equals 13 residues. CDR3 nucleotide sequence: TGTGCCAGCAGCTTACTTTCAGGTCAGCCCCAGCATTTT. Its translation: CASSLLSGQPQHF. Using reference TRBV11-1 and TRBJ1-5 for the parts outside the CDR3, the full variable domain is EAEVAQSPRYKITEKSQAVAFWCDPISGHATLYWYRQILGQGPELLVQFQDESVVDDSQLPKDRFSAERLKGVDSTLKIQPAELGDSAMYLCASSLLSGQPQHFGDGTRLSIL.

This chain joins TRBV19 and TRBJ2-6, with TRBD1 matching 12 bases. Germline CDR1 is LNHDA and CDR2 is SQIVND (reference sequence). V shed 3 bases and J 5 bases; nucleotides not matched to a gene: 5. The CDR3 runs 17 residues. Written as DNA, the CDR3 is TGTGCCAGTAGTATTGGGGACAGGGGGCTCTGGGCCAACGTCCTGACTTTC. Translated: CASSIGDRGLWANVLTF.

J is TRBJ1-5 and V is TRBV19; the D is unclear. V shed 3 bases and J shed 3 bases, with 12 bases lying between them. The CDR3 loop spans 15 amino acids. Germline V gives CDR1 LNHDA, CDR2 SQIVND (reference sequence). The CDR3 nucleotides read TGTGCCAGTAGTATGATCGGCGGGGACAATCAGCCCCAGCATTTT. It specifies CASSMIGGDNQPQHF.

This rearrangement joins TRBV4-2 to TRBJ2-1; 10 nucleotides align to TRBD2. Germline V CDR1 and CDR2: LGHNA, YNFKEQ. V gave up 0 bases and J gave up 9 bases; unmatched junction bases: 5. This CDR3 is built from 15 residues. The CDR3, as DNA: TGTGCCAGCAGCCAAGATCGACTAGCGGGCGGTGAGCAGTTCTTC. This encodes CASSQDRLAGGEQFF.

The chain is built from TRBV18 and TRBJ2-7, with D tentatively TRBD2 (6 bases). The V end was cut by 0 bases, the J end by 6 bases, with 18 bases between. This CDR3 has 16 residues. CDR1 is KGHSH and CDR2 is LQKENI in the germline V gene. The CDR3 DNA reads TGTGCCAGCTCACCACCTCTGAAACAGATCGGGGGCGAGCAGTACTTC. It encodes CASSPPLKQIGGEQYF.

A few counts support this clone. J is TRBJ2-1 and V is TRBV4-3, with TRBD2 matching over 8 bases. The junction had 2 bases not matched to a gene; V was cut back by 4 bases and J by 0 bases. CDR3 length: 15 residues. Germline values: CDR1 LGHNA, CDR2 YSLEER. The CDR3 region is CASSPGTSSYNEQFF. The CDR3 DNA is TGCGCCAGCAGCCCGGGGACTAGCTCCTACAATGAGCAGTTCTTC.